This TCR beta chain was retrieved from a study of human T cells and chemical hapten exposure. This clonotype was recorded at least ten times. Its antigen remains unidentified. Noted time point: patch test 2, 6 weeks after DPC sensitization. Treatment indicated: therapeutic diphenylcyclopropenone sensitization with weekly scalp DPC. MiXCR, run by TCRdb on the RACE reads, gives a single entry per CDR3 protein. The profile shows about 82,000 distinct CDR3 sequences, about 6.3% of them singletons. Whole-study results and caveats: There was a positive correlation between PT1 expanded TCR counts and patch test score.

Losses at the gene ends were 4 bases for V and 11 bases for J; bases not matched to a gene: 12. CDR1 is SNHLY, CDR2 FYNNEI, per germline. The CDR3 length is 14 residues. V usage is TRBV2 and J usage is TRBJ1-1; 8 nucleotides align to TRBD1. The sequencing used whole blood, collected in connection with sensitization to the hapten diphenylcyclopropenone (DPC). The clonotype originates from a woman in her twenties or thirties with alopecia areata. Some clones in this sample may be carry-over from other donors' samples. This CDR3 is CASSVDRGNGRAFF. Here the CDR3 DNA reads TGTGCCAGCAGTGTCGACAGGGGTAATGGTAGGGCTTTCTTT. Full variable domain (rest looked up from reference TRBV2 and TRBJ1-1): EPEVTQTPSHQVTQMGQEVILRCVPISNHLYFYWYRQILGQKVEFLVSFYNNEISEKSEIFDDQFSVERPDGSNFTLKIRSTKLEDSAMYFCASSVDRGNGRAFFGQGTRLTVV.